This T cell receptor (beta chain) comes out of a study of T-cell memory formation after mild COVID-19. Study-wide findings and caveats: Clones from the second wave (peaking day 37) had unconfirmed SARS-CoV-2 specificity.

On this clonotype: No antigen is known for it.

After 5'RACE with constant-segment primers, TCR alpha and TCR beta cDNA libraries carrying sample barcodes and UMIs were obtained. TCRdb reprocessed the 5' RACE reads with MiXCR, giving one entry per CDR3 protein. This sample has about 88,000 distinct CDR3 sequences; more than 20% occur once, and the top ten carry roughly 41%. Germline loops: CDR1 SGHRS, CDR2 YFSETQ. The CDR3 is 13 residues long. V was trimmed by 2 bases and J by 11 bases, leaving 14 bases between them. The V and J genes are TRBV5-1 and TRBJ2-1; D gene ambiguous. Material for sequencing was PBMCs or a T cell subset sorted from them (not recorded which). The sequence came from a man in his late teens or twenties who had mild COVID-19 (a few samples of this study predate the infection). Cell type and time point are not known. CDR3 bases: TGCGCCAGCAGCTTAAGAGCCCCCAACCAGCAGTTCTTC. Encoded protein: CASSLRAPNQQFF. The full variable domain, with the rest looked up from reference TRBV5-1 and TRBJ2-1, is KAGVTQTPRYLIKTRGQQVTLSCSPISGHRSVSWYQQTPGQGLQFLFEYFSETQRNKGNFPGRFSGRQFSNSRSEMNVSTLELGDSALYLCASSLRAPNQQFFGPGTRLTVL.